These 7 T cell receptor beta chains came from one sample sequenced in a study of shared clonotypes between healthy human individuals. CD45RO-negative CD8 cells positively selected for CCR7 made up the naive population, which excluded terminally differentiated effector memory CD45RA+ cells. Sequencing was performed with immunoSEQ multiplex PCR; in TCRdb, only in-frame clones are kept and a portion is missing. Found here are about 820,000 clones, nearly 95% of them singletons; the top ten hold around 24%. Sequencing was carried out using naive CD8+ T cells sorted from blood. These receptors all come from a man aged 25 to 40 in good health.

The V and J genes are TRBV10-2 and TRBJ1-1; D not certain. V was clipped by 2 bases and J by 7 bases, with 8 bases between them. This CDR3 has 12 amino acids. Germline values: CDR1 WSHSY, CDR2 SAAADI. Here the CDR3 DNA reads TGCGCCAGCAGTGAGGGCGGACGTGAAGCTTTCTTT. Translated: CASSEGGREAFF.

The J gene is TRBJ2-5, the V gene TRBV9, with 9 bases matching TRBD1. The trim removed 0 bases at V and 3 bases at J, leaving 3 bases unmatched. This CDR3 has 15 amino acids. CDR1 and CDR2 from the germline V gene are SGDLS and YYNGEE. The CDR3 DNA reads TGTGCCAGCAGCGTAGAAACAGGGGGCGAAGAGACCCAGTACTTC. This gives the protein CASSVETGGEETQYF. Variable domain in full (rest from reference TRBV9 and TRBJ2-5): DSGVTQTPKHLITATGQRVTLRCSPRSGDLSVYWYQQSLDQGLQFLIQYYNGEERAKGNILERFSAQQFPDLHSELNLSSLELGDSALYFCASSVETGGEETQYFGPGTRLLVL.

CDR3 DNA sequence: TGTGCCAGCAGTGAATCGGGGGACAAGTACACAGATACGCAGTATTTT. Protein product: CASSESGDKYTDTQYF. This rearrangement joins TRBV25-1 to TRBJ2-3; D tentatively fits TRBD1 or TRBD2 (6 bases each). CDR3 length: 16 amino acids. Trimming left V 1 base short and J 2 bases short, with 13 bases between. Germline V gene data show CDR1 as MGHDK and CDR2 as SYGVNS.

DNA of the CDR3: TGTGCCAGCAGCTTAGGGTTTGGCAGGGTCTACGAGCAGTACTTC. Amino acid sequence: CASSLGFGRVYEQYF. The V and J genes are TRBV11-2 and TRBJ2-7, with D possibly TRBD1 on 5 matching bases. Trimming removed 1 base from V and 3 bases from J, with 13 bases in between. This CDR3 comprises 15 residues. Looked up from germline, CDR1 is SGHAT and CDR2 is FQNNGV.

This chain uses TRBV29-1 with TRBJ2-1; perhaps TRBD1 as D (6 bases). From germline, CDR1 is SQVTM and CDR2 ANQGSEA. Deletions cut 3 bases from V and 3 bases from J, with 12 bases between. CDR3 length: 14 amino acids. The CDR3 DNA is TGCAGCGTTGAGAGGGGCAGGGGCTACAATGAGCAGTTCTTC. This codes for CSVERGRGYNEQFF.

The V gene is TRBV15, the J gene TRBJ1-2; TRBD1 agrees at 9 bases. CDR1 LNHNV and CDR2 YYDKDF come from the germline V gene (reference sequence). Unmatched junction bases numbered 6, after V lost 0 bases and J lost 4 bases. The CDR3 spans 16 residues. CDR3 nucleotides: TGTGCCACCAGCAGAGATCAGGGGACAGGGAGCTATGGCTACACCTTC. Residues: CATSRDQGTGSYGYTF. Looking up the rest from reference TRBV15 and TRBJ1-2 gives the full variable domain: DAMVIQNPRYQVTQFGKPVTLSCSQTLNHNVMYWYQQKSSQAPKLLFHYYDKDFNNEADTPDNFQSRRPNTSFCFLDIRSPGLGDTAMYLCATSRDQGTGSYGYTFGSGTRLTVV.

J is TRBJ2-1 and V is TRBV4-1; D ambiguous. The germline gives CDR1 MGHRA, CDR2 YSYEKL. Trimming removed 5 bases at V and 0 bases at J, with 14 bases between. The CDR3 consists of 16 residues. CDR3 DNA: TGCGCCAGCAGCTCCTCGTCGGCAGGCTCCTACAATGAGCAGTTCTTC. This translates into CASSSSSAGSYNEQFF.